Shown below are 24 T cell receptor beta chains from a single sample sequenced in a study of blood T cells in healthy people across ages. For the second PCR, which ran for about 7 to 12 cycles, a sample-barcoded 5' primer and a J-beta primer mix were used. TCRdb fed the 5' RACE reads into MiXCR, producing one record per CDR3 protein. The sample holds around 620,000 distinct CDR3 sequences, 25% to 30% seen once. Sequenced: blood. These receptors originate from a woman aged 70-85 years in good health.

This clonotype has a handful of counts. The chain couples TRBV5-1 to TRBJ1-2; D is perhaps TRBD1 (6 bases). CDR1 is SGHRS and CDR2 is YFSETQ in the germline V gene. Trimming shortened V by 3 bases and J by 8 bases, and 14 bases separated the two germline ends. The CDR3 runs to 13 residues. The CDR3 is CASSSVGGLGYTF. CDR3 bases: TGCGCCAGCAGCTCAGTAGGGGGTTTGGGCTACACCTTC.

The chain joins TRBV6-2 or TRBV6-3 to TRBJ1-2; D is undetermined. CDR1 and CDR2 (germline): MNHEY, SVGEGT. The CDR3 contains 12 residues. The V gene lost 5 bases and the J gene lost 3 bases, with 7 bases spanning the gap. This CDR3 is CASSGFYYGYTF. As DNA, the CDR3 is TGTGCCAGCAGTGGGTTCTACTATGGCTACACCTTC.

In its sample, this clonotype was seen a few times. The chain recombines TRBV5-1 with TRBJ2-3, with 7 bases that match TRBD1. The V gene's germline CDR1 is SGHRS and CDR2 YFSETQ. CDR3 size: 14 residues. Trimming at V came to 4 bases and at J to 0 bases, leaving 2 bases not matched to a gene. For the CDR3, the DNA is TGCGCCAGCAGCACGGGACAGAGCACAGATACGCAGTATTTT. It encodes CASSTGQSTDTQYF.

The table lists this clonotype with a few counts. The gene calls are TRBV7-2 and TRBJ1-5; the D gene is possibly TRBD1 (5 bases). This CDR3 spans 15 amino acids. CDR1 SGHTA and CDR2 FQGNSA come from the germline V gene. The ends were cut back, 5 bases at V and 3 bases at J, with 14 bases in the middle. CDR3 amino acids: CASSQEPGPNQPQHF. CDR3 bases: TGTGCCAGCAGCCAAGAACCGGGGCCCAATCAGCCCCAGCATTTT.

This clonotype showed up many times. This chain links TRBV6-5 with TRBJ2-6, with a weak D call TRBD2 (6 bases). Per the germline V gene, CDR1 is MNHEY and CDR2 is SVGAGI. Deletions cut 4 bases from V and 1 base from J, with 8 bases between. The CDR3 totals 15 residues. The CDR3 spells CASSSAGSGANVLTF. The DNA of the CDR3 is TGTGCCAGCAGTTCCGCGGGGTCTGGGGCCAACGTCCTGACTTTC.

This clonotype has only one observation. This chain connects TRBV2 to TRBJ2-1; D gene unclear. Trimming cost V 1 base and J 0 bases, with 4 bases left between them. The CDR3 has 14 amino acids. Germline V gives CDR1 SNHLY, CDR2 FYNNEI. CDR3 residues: CASSEEVSYNEQFF. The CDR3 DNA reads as TGTGCCAGCAGTGAAGAGGTCTCCTACAATGAGCAGTTCTTC.

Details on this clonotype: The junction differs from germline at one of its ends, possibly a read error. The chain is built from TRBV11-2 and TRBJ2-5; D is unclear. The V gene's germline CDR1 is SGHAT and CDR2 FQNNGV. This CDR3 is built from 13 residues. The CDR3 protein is CVSSPVSQETQYF. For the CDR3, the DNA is TGTGTCAGCTCCCCCGTTAGCCAAGAAACCCAGTACTTC.

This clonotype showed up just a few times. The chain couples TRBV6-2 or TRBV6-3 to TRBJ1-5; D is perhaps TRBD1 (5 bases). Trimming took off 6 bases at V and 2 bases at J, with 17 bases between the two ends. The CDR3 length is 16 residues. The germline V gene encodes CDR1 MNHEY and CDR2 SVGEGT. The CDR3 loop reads CASRPYWGSGNQPQHF. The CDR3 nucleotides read TGTGCCAGCAGACCCTATTGGGGGAGCGGCAATCAGCCCCAGCATTTT.

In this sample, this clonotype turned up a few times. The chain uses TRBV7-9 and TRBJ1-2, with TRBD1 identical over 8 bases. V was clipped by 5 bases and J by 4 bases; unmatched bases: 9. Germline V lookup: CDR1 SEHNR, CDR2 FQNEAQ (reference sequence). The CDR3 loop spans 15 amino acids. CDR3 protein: CASSGTDRVAYGYTF. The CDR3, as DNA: TGTGCCAGCAGCGGGACGGACAGGGTGGCCTATGGCTACACCTTC. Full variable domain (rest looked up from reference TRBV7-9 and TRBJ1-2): DTGVSQNPRHKITKRGQNVTFRCDPISEHNRLYWYRQTLGQGPEFLTYFQNEAQLEKSRLLSDRFSAERPKGSFSTLEIQRTEQGDSAMYLCASSGTDRVAYGYTFGSGTRLTVV.

CDR3 DNA: TGTGCCATCAGTGGGACAGGGGAGACCTACGAGCAGTACTTC. It specifies CAISGTGETYEQYF. V gene TRBV10-3 combines with J gene TRBJ2-5, with 9 bases fitting TRBD1. The end of the DNA fits TRBJ2-7 better, so the J call may be wrong. This CDR3 has 14 amino acids. CDR1 and CDR2 from the germline V gene are ENHRY and SYGVKD.

Here the CDR3 reads CASSLVVSYSGYTF. Here the CDR3 DNA reads TGTGCCAGCAGTTTAGTGGTCAGTTACTCTGGCTACACCTTC. The chain carries TRBV12-3 or TRBV12-4 and TRBJ1-2; D gene ambiguous. V was cut by 1 base and J by 7 bases, with 13 bases left in between. The CDR3 is 14 residues long.

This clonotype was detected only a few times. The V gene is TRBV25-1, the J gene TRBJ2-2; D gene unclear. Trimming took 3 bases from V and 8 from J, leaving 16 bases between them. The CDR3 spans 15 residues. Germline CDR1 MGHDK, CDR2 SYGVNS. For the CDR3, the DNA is TGTGCCAGCAGTGATCCGGGTTCGTTATCGGGGGAGCTGTTTTTT. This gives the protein CASSDPGSLSGELFF.

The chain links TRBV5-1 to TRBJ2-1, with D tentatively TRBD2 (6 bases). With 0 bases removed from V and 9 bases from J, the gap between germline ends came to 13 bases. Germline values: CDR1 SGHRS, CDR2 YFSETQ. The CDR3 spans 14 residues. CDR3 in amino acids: CASSLVQEGSEQFF. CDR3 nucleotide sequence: TGCGCCAGCAGCTTGGTACAGGAGGGGTCTGAGCAGTTCTTC.

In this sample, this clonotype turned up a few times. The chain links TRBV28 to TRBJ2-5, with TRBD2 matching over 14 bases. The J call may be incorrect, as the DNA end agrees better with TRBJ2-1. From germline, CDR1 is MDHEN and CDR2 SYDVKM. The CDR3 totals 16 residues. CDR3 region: CASSTGGLAGVNEQFF. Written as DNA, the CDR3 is TGTGCCAGCAGTACGGGGGGACTAGCGGGGGTAAATGAGCAGTTCTTC.

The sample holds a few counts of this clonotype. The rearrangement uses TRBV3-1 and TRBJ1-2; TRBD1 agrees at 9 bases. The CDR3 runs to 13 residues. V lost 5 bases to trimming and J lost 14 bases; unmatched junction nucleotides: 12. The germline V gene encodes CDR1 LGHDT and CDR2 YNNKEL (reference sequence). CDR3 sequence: CASSFRDDRGRTF. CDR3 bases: TGTGCCAGCAGCTTCCGCGATGACAGGGGGAGAACCTTC.

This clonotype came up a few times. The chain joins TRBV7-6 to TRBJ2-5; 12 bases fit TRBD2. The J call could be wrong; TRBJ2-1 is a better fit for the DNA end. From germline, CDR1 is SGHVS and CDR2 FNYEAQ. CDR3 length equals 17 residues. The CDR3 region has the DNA TGTGCCAGCAGCTTAAGTCTAGCGGGGGGGTTTGGTAATGAGCAGTTCTTC. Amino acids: CASSLSLAGGFGNEQFF.

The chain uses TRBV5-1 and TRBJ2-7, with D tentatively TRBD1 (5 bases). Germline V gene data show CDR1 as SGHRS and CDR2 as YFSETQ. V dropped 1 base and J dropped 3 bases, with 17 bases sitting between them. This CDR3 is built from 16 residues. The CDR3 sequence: CASSLLQDTLDYEQYF. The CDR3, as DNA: TGCGCCAGCAGCTTGCTACAGGATACCCTAGACTACGAGCAGTACTTC.

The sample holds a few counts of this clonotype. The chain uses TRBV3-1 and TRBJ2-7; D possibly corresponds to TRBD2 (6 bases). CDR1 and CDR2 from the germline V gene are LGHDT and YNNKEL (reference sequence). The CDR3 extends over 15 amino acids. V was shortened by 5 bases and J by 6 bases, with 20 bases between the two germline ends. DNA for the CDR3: TGTGCCAGCAGCGATAGGAGACTAGTGAGGTTCGAGCAGTACTTC. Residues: CASSDRRLVRFEQYF.

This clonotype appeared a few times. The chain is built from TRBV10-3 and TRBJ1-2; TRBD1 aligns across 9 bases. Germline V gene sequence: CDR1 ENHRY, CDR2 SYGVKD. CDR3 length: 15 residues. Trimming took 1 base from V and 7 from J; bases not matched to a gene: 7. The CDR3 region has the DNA TGTGCCATCAGTGAGTTCCGGGACAGGGTCGGTGGCTACACCTTC. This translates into CAISEFRDRVGGYTF.

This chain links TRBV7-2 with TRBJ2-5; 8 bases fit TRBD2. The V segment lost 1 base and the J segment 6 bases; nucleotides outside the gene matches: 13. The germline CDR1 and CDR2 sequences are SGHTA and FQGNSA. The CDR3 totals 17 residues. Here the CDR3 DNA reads TGTGCCAGCAGCTTAGATGCTTTTGCGGGGGGCGGGAAGACCCAGTACTTC. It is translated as CASSLDAFAGGGKTQYF.

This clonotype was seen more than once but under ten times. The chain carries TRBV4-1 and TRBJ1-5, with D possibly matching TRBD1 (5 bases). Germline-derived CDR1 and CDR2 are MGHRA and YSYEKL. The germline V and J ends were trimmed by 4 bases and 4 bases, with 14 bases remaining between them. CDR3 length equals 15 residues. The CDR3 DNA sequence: TGCGCCAGCAGCCCCCCTAGGAACAGGAATCAGCCCCAGCATTTT. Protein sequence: CASSPPRNRNQPQHF.

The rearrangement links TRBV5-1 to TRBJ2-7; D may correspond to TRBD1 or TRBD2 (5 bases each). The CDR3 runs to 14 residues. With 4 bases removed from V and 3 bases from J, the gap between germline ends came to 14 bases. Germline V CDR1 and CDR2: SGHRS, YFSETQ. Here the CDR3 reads CASSPTGTYYEQYF. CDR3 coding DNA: TGCGCCAGCAGCCCTACCGGGACCTACTACGAGCAGTACTTC.

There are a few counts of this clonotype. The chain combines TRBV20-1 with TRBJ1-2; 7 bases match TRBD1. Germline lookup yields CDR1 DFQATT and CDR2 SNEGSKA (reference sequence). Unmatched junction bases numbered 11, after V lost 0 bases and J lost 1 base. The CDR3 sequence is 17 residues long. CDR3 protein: CSARDWTGTEFNYGYTF. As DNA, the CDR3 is TGCAGTGCTAGAGATTGGACGGGGACAGAGTTTAACTATGGCTACACCTTC.

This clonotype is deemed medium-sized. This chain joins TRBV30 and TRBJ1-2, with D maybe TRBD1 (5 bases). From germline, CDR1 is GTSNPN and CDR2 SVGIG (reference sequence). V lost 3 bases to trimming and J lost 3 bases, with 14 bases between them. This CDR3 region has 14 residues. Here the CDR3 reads CAWRRTAGDYGYTF. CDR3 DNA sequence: TGTGCCTGGAGAAGGACGGCGGGGGACTATGGCTACACCTTC.